This T cell receptor beta chain was profiled in a study of T cells in Graves' hyperthyroidism and ophthalmopathy. Study observations and caveats: Blood also held most thyroid clonotypes expanded beyond 0.001.

This clonotype was seen only a few times. No antigen is known for it. The V end was cut by 8 bases, the J end by 8 bases, with 15 bases between. The CDR3 covers 12 residues. Germline V gives CDR1 KGHSH, CDR2 LQKENI. RNA transcripts gave rise to amplified TCR beta CDR3 regions. The HTBI primer set served for first-round RT-PCR of the TCR CDR3. TCRdb independently ran MiXCR on the multiplex PCR reads; one entry per CDR3 protein. The sample includes about 370,000 distinct CDR3 sequences, 13% to 15% of them seen just once. Uncontrolled infection, other autoimmune disease, pregnancy or lactation led to exclusion. The diagnoses drew upon clinical symptoms, serum thyroxine and TRAb, thyroid ultrasound and orbital computed tomography. Fresh peripheral blood, approximately 9.1 ml, was the source of the PBMCs.

Material for sequencing was blood. The V and J genes are TRBV18 and TRBJ1-2; no clear D. This TCR was sampled from a woman aged 55-69 years with Graves' ophthalmopathy. The CDR3 here is CASPHDIWGYTF. The CDR3 nucleotides are TGTGCCAGCCCACATGATATATGGGGCTACACCTTC.